The source of this T cell receptor (beta chain) is a study of regulatory T cells in long-lasting Graves disease. Study-level findings and limits: Tissue studied was limited to peripheral blood, excluding thyroid tissue.

V lost 3 bases, J lost 4 bases, and 30 bases lay in between. The V gene's germline CDR1 is SGHDN and CDR2 FVKESK. The CDR3 runs 20 residues. Combining iRepertoire HTBI primers with Arm-PCR of CDR3 regions, the authors built TCR beta libraries. TCRdb re-derived calls from the multiplex PCR reads in MiXCR, one entry per CDR3 protein. The sample has 350,000 to 450,000 distinct CDR3 sequences; less than 25% are singletons. This clonotype has more than one count but fewer than ten. The antigen remains undetermined. As for time point: persistent/refractory GD, antithyroid drugs over 5 years with positive TRAb. The authors made the TCR library using RNA they extracted from PBMCs.

The clonotype was recovered from a female donor with Graves disease. The genes are TRBV14 and TRBJ2-5; D could derive from TRBD1 or TRBD2 (5 bases each). The starting material was peripheral blood mononuclear cells (PBMCs), obtained when the disease was refractory, from a patient treated with antithyroid drugs. CDR3 in DNA: TGTGCCAGCAGCCATTCCGTCGGGGCCAGCATTCGTCCGGAAAGAGAGACCCAGTACTTC. Its protein is CASSHSVGASIRPERETQYF.